This T cell receptor beta chain emerged from a study of cytomegalovirus exposure and HLA in healthy donors. The PCR ran on 60 Vbeta and 13 Jbeta primers. Assay: immunoSEQ multiplex PCR; the TCRdb copy retains only in-frame clones and omits some. The table records some 130,000 clones, roughly 83% of them present only once. The count of this clone is one. Its specificity is not known. Study-wide results and limits: According to a later analysis, donors in an Asian-associated ancestry cluster reportedly had fewer N-insertions than the approximately 730-donor mean. DRB1 had the most TCR associations and HLA-C the fewest, a later analysis found, with rates varying by HLA locus.

The study sampled nominally healthy donors, though unrecorded immune exposures were likely. The source material was PBMCs. The clonotype originates from a female donor in good health and CMV-seronegative.

The CDR3: CASSTFQGETQYF. Here the CDR3 DNA reads TGTGCCAGCAGTACCTTTCAGGGGGAGACCCAGTACTTC. The V call is TRBV6-6, the J call TRBJ2-5, with D perhaps matching TRBD1 (6 bases). Trimming took 5 bases from V and 5 from J, leaving 12 bases between them. Germline V lookup: CDR1 MNHNY, CDR2 SVGAGI (reference sequence). The CDR3 covers 13 residues.